This is a list of T cell receptor beta chains from one sample in a study of CD8+CD57+ T cells in acquired aplastic anemia. TCRdb fed the reads into MiXCR, producing one record per CDR3 protein. Of about 240,000 distinct CDR3 sequences listed, around half are singletons. Sequencing used sorted CD4+, CD8+, or CD8+CD57+ T cells (not recorded which) from PBMCs. The receptor source for this set is a human donor with aplastic anemia. Each CDR3 is given with its conserved first and last residue. A D gene is named only where the DNA matches it firmly. Rows may omit the clone size; those that give it use once, few, many or a size class.

TRBV7-9	-	TRBD1	TRBJ2-2	TGTGCCAGCAGCTTGACGACAGGGAGCTTGGGGCCAAGCACCGGGGAGCTGTTTTTT	CASSLTTGSLGPSTGELFF
TRBV15	-	TRBD1	TRBJ2-7	TGTGCCACCAGCAAACAGGGGGCTCACGAGCAGTACTTC	CATSKQGAHEQYF
TRBV27	few	TRBD2	TRBJ2-1	TGTGCCAGCAGTTATACTAGCGACCCAAACAATGAGCAGTTCTTC	CASSYTSDPNNEQFF
TRBV20-1	-	-	TRBJ2-3	TGCAGTGCCCTCGACCGGGATAACAATGAGCAGTATTTT	CSALDRDNNEQYF
TRBV7-4	many	-	TRBJ1-1	TGTGCCAGCAGCTATAGAAGGAAGGAGAACACTGAAGCTTTCTTT	CASSYRRKENTEAFF
TRBV4-3	-	TRBD2	TRBJ2-1	TGCGCCAGCAGCCCCGACCTCCCGGGACTAGCGAATAATGAGCAGTTCTTC	CASSPDLPGLANNEQFF
TRBV7-2	few	TRBD1	TRBJ1-2	TGTGCCAGCAGCTTAGACACCCTGGGACAGGGGCTGTTCTATGGCTACACCTTC	CASSLDTLGQGLFYGYTF
TRBV9	-	-	TRBJ2-1	TGTGCCAGCAGCTTGGGCCAGCGCAATGAGCAGTTCTTC	CASSLGQRNEQFF
TRBV7-9	-	-	TRBJ1-6	TGCGCCAGCAGCCAAGACGGGGCAGGGGCGACCAATTCACCCCTCCACTTT	CASSQDGAGATNSPLHF
TRBV28	-	TRBD1	TRBJ2-3	TGTGCCATCAGGACAGGGGACTCTCTCCCAGATACGCGGTATTTT	CAIRTGDSLPDTRYF
TRBV6-1	-	-	TRBJ2-3	TGTGGCAGCGGGCGACAGGCGAGCACAGATACGCAGTATTTT	CGSGRQASTDTQYF
TRBV4-3	-	TRBD2	TRBJ2-7	TGCGCCAGCAGTCCCAGTAGCGGGGGGTGGGAGCAGTACTTC	CASSPSSGGWEQYF
TRBV19	-	TRBD2	TRBJ2-1	TGTGCCAGTAGGAACGGGGGGGCCTACAATGAGCAGTTCTTC	CASRNGGAYNEQFF
TRBV6-5	-	-	TRBJ1-2	TGTGCCAGCAGCTATGGAGTTTCGGGGTTTGGCTACACCTTC	CASSYGVSGFGYTF
TRBV24-1	-	-	TRBJ1-3	TGTGCCAGCAGTTTATCGGGCAGGGCGAGCACCATATATTTT	CASSLSGRASTIYF
TRBV29-1	-	TRBD1	TRBJ1-5	TGCAGCGTTGCCTACGACAGGGATTTTCAGCCCCAGCATTTT	CSVAYDRDFQPQHF
TRBV7-2	-	TRBD1	TRBJ1-2	TGTGCCAGTCAGGGGGGGACCGGAGGCTACACCTTC	CASQGGTGGYTF
TRBV4-3	few	TRBD1	TRBJ1-2	TGCGCCAGCAGCCACTCCCGGGGACAGTCTTATGGCTACACCTTC	CASSHSRGQSYGYTF
TRBV11-3	few	-	TRBJ2-3	TGTGCCAGCAGGGATAGAGATGGACCGGGCAGGGGCACAGATACGCAGTATTTT	CASRDRDGPGRGTDTQYF
TRBV7-9	many	-	TRBJ2-7	TGTGCCAGCAGCTTCGAGGGCTACGAGCAGTACTTC	CASSFEGYEQYF
TRBV24-1	-	TRBD2	TRBJ2-3	TGTGCCAGCAGAATAGCGGGGGCATCAGATACGCAGTATTTT	CASRIAGASDTQYF
TRBV7-9	many	-	TRBJ2-1	TGTGCCAGCAGCCGGACAGATAGGGGCTCGTTCTACAATGAGCAGTTCTTC	CASSRTDRGSFYNEQFF
TRBV6-5	many	-	TRBJ1-2	TGTGCCAGCAGTTACGACGTGAGGGGGGCAGGGGCTTCGGGGTATGGCTACACCTTC	CASSYDVRGAGASGYGYTF
TRBV7-3	many	-	TRBJ1-1	TGTGCCAGCAGCTCTACTGGTGGGGGGGGCACTGAAGCTTTCTTT	CASSSTGGGGTEAFF
TRBV7-2	-	-	TRBJ2-5	TGTGCCAGCAGCCCACCGTGGATAGAGACCCAGTACTTC	CASSPPWIETQYF
TRBV6-4	many	-	TRBJ2-3	TGTGCCAGCAGCTCCTTTAGCGGCACAGATACGCAGTATTTT	CASSSFSGTDTQYF
TRBV10-3	many	-	TRBJ1-1	TGTGCCATCAGGGACGGCGGCATGAACACTGAAGCTTTCTTT	CAIRDGGMNTEAFF
TRBV20-1	-	TRBD2	TRBJ2-5	TGCAGTGCTAGAGATAGGCGGGGGGGCCGAGAGACCCAGTACTTC	CSARDRRGGRETQYF
TRBV29-1	many	-	TRBJ1-2	TGCAGCGCTACGATCGACTATGGCTACACCTTC	CSATIDYGYTF
TRBV24-1	-	-	TRBJ2-1	TGTGCCACCAAAGGGAGCTCCTACAAAGAGCAGCTCTTC	CATKGSSYKEQLF
TRBV20-1	many	-	TRBJ2-7	TGCAGTGCTAGAGATCCGGGCAGGCGAAGCTCCTACGAGCAGTACTTC	CSARDPGRRSSYEQYF
TRBV6-2/TRBV6-3	-	-	TRBJ2-7	TGTGCCAGCAGTTACCCATCCGGGCAGTACTTC	CASSYPSGQYF
TRBV27	many	TRBD1	TRBJ1-2	TGTGCCAGCAAGCCCGGGACAGGGGATGGCTACACCTTC	CASKPGTGDGYTF
TRBV7-9	many	TRBD2	TRBJ2-7	TGTGCCAGCAGCCCCAGGGAAGCTAGCGGGGTGTACGAGCAGTACTTC	CASSPREASGVYEQYF
TRBV29-1	-	-	TRBJ2-7	TGCAGCGTTGAAGCGGAGGGGGGTTTAGGTGACGAGCAGTACTTC	CSVEAEGGLGDEQYF
TRBV7-7	few	-	TRBJ1-2	TGTGCCAGCAGCTTAGAAGCAGGCCCTAACTATGGCTACACCTTC	CASSLEAGPNYGYTF
TRBV24-1	-	-	TRBJ1-5	TGTGCCACCCAGGGGACCAATCAGCCCCAGCATTTT	CATQGTNQPQHF
TRBV6-5	once	TRBD1	TRBJ2-5	TGTGTCAGCAGCAAAACAGGGGAAGAGACCCAGTACTTC	CVSSKTGEETQYF
TRBV6-5	many	-	TRBJ2-5	TGTGCCAGCAGAATGATGCCCCGGGAGACCCAGTACTTC	CASRMMPRETQYF
TRBV5-1	many	-	TRBJ2-7	TGCGCCAGCAGCTTGGCAGTAGCGGCGTACGAGCAGTACTTC	CASSLAVAAYEQYF
TRBV4-2	many	TRBD2	TRBJ2-7	TGTGCCAGCAGCCACCCCTCAAGGACTAGCGTCTACGAGCAGTACTTC	CASSHPSRTSVYEQYF
TRBV6-2/TRBV6-3	-	TRBD1	TRBJ2-7	TGTGCCAGCAGTTACGCGGGGACAGGGAACTCCTACGAGCAGTACTTC	CASSYAGTGNSYEQYF
TRBV20-1	-	TRBD2	TRBJ2-1	TGCAGTGCTAGAGATCCCTATAAGAGCGGGGGTTACAATGAGCAGTCCTTC	CSARDPYKSGGYNEQSF
TRBV6-1	many	-	TRBJ2-1	TGTGCCAGCAGTGAACCTCGCCTAGCGAGATCCAATGAGCAGTTCTTC	CASSEPRLARSNEQFF
TRBV5-6	many	TRBD1	TRBJ2-1	TGTGCCAGCGGCGCGACAGGGGTTGGTGAGCAGTTCTTC	CASGATGVGEQFF
TRBV2	once	-	TRBJ2-7	TGTGCCAGCATATCGATTACCTACGAGCAGTACTTC	CASISITYEQYF
TRBV5-6	few	-	TRBJ1-3	TGTGCCAGCAGCTTAATTTGGGTAGGTGGAAACACCATATATTTT	CASSLIWVGGNTIYF
TRBV9	many	-	TRBJ1-1	TGTGCCAGCGGCGGGCCTACTCGGGACACTGAAGCTTTCTTT	CASGGPTRDTEAFF
TRBV10-2	-	TRBD1	TRBJ1-2	TGCGCCAGCAGTGAGTCGAGTACAGGGGGCTATGGCTACACCTTC	CASSESSTGGYGYTF
TRBV10-3	many	-	TRBJ2-7	TGTGCCACCCTCGACAGTTCCTACGAGCAGTACTTC	CATLDSSYEQYF